This T cell receptor beta chain was captured in a study of T cell repertoires in ileal Crohn's disease. Profiling relied on immunoSEQ multiplex PCR, and the TCRdb table lists in-frame clones only, not all of them. The table has about 13,000 clones, roughly 78% seen once; the top ten hold roughly 4.8%. The V end lost 6 bases, the J end lost 1 base, and 7 bases lay between the germline ends. CDR1 and CDR2 from the germline V gene are MNHEY and SVGAGI. This CDR3 region has 12 residues. Noted time point: neoterminal ileum biopsy at postoperative endoscopy, about 6 months after surgery. The chain has TRBV6-5 and TRBJ2-7; D not resolved. Sequencing was carried out using ileal tissue. This TCR was recovered from an adult with Crohn's disease. CDR3 nucleotides: TGTGCCAGCAGCCCCAGTTCCTACGAGCAGTACTTC. This translates into CASSPSSYEQYF.